The 22 T cell receptor beta chains below all came from one sample that was sequenced in a study (dated by TCRdb to about 2016). The library was obtained by RT-PCR. Sequenced using an Illumina MiSeq. TCRdb cleaned the public reads at Q25 with fastp, built clones with MiXCR and kept in-frame beta chains. Each CDR3 protein gets just one entry, which takes the most common genes and DNA from the rows behind it. In all, the sample holds approximately 720,000 distinct CDR3 sequences, and 13% to 15% of those were seen once. 3.6% of the sample belongs to the ten largest clones. The sample consisted of memory CD4+ T cells from blood. The source is a female donor in good health, serving as a healthy control.

This clonotype was found many times. The CDR3 nucleotides are TGTGCCAGCAGCCCCCGACTAGCGGGGAGCTACGAGCAGTACTTC. Translation: CASSPRLAGSYEQYF. The chain combines TRBV12-3 or TRBV12-4 with TRBJ2-7; 11 positions match TRBD2. Germline trimming cut 6 bases from V and 3 bases from J; bases unmatched to any gene: 7. This CDR3 contains 15 residues.

This clonotype was picked up a small number of times. The CDR3 here is CASSRGSTWGEQYF. CDR3 DNA: TGTGCCAGCAGCCGCGGGTCAACGTGGGGCGAGCAGTACTTC. V usage is TRBV7-9 and J usage is TRBJ2-7; tentative D call: TRBD2 (5 bases). This CDR3 comprises 14 residues. Germline CDR1 is SEHNR and CDR2 is FQNEAQ (reference sequence). V gave up 5 bases and J gave up 6 bases, with 17 bases separating them.

The chain carries TRBV6-5 and TRBJ2-2; a possible D gene is TRBD2 (5 bases). Germline CDR1 and CDR2: MNHEY and SVGAGI. Trimming left V 0 bases short and J 5 bases short, with 16 bases between. This CDR3 is 17 amino acids long. CDR3 amino acids: CASSYSGPGRGTGELFF. For the CDR3, the DNA is TGTGCCAGCAGTTACTCCGGACCGGGCCGAGGGACCGGGGAGCTGTTTTTT.

The chain employs TRBV5-4 and TRBJ2-1, with 9 bases lining up with TRBD2. The CDR3 consists of 14 residues. CDR1 is SGHNT and CDR2 is YYREEE in the germline V gene (reference sequence). The V and J ends lost 4 bases and 7 bases, in that order; junction bases with no gene match: 6. CDR3 sequence: CASSPAGGKNEQFF. CDR3 in DNA: TGTGCCAGCAGCCCAGCGGGAGGTAAAAATGAGCAGTTCTTC.

The V and J genes are TRBV6-2 or TRBV6-3 and TRBJ2-5; D might be TRBD1 (6 bases). The V gene's germline CDR1 is MNHEY and CDR2 SVGEGT. The CDR3 totals 13 residues. V dropped 6 bases and J dropped 7 bases, with 15 bases sitting between them. CDR3 in DNA: TGTGCCAGCAGACTAACAGGGAGAGGGACCCAGTACTTC. This codes for CASRLTGRGTQYF.

This clonotype was seen only a few times. The chain links TRBV5-1 to TRBJ1-5; 12 nucleotides agree with TRBD1. CDR3 length: 18 residues. Germline CDR1 SGHRS, CDR2 YFSETQ. V trimming: 5 bases; J trimming: 5 bases; junction bases outside the gene matches: 14. The CDR3 region has the DNA TGCGCCAGCAGATTGTATCCCGGGACAGGGGGCGCGGATCAGCCCCAGCATTTT. Encoded protein: CASRLYPGTGGADQPQHF.

This clonotype was seen a few times. The V gene is TRBV29-1, the J gene TRBJ1-2; TRBD1 is a possible D gene (5 bases). The V gene's germline CDR1 is SQVTM and CDR2 ANQGSEA. V lost 3 bases and J lost 3, with 11 bases in between. The CDR3 contains 13 residues. CDR3 DNA sequence: TGCAGCGTTGAGCCGCAGGGAGACTATGGCTACACCTTC. This gives the protein CSVEPQGDYGYTF.

The CDR3 here is CASSVRQTNEKLFF. CDR3 bases: TGTGCCAGCAGTGTTCGACAGACGAATGAAAAACTGTTTTTT. The rearrangement joins TRBV2 to TRBJ1-4; weak D call: TRBD1 (5 bases). V lost 4 bases to trimming and J lost 5 bases, with 11 bases between them. CDR1 and CDR2 from the germline V gene are SNHLY and FYNNEI. CDR3 size: 14 residues.

This clonotype showed up just a few times. CDR3: CSASFGGRGETQYF. In nucleotides, the CDR3 is TGCAGTGCTAGTTTTGGCGGGAGGGGGGAGACCCAGTACTTC. The rearrangement joins TRBV20-1 to TRBJ2-5; 9 bases line up with TRBD2. Germline V CDR1 and CDR2: DFQATT, SNEGSKA (reference sequence). V dropped 3 bases and J dropped 5; count of bases not matched to a gene: 7. The CDR3 is made up of 14 amino acids.

The chain uses TRBV28 and TRBJ1-4, with 7 nucleotides matching TRBD1. The V segment lost 6 bases and the J segment 3 bases; nucleotides outside the gene matches: 4. The CDR3 is 14 residues long. CDR1 is MDHEN, CDR2 SYDVKM, per germline. The DNA for the CDR3 is TGTGCCAGCAGACAGGGGTGGGCTAATGAAAAACTGTTTTTT. Translating gives CASRQGWANEKLFF.

In its sample, this clonotype was seen many times. Written as DNA, the CDR3 is TGCAGTGCCAGACAGATTCAAGTATCGAACACCGGGGAGCTGTTTTTT. Protein sequence: CSARQIQVSNTGELFF. The V and J genes are TRBV20-1 and TRBJ2-2; possibly TRBD1 for D (5 bases). This CDR3 comprises 16 residues. The germline gives CDR1 DFQATT, CDR2 SNEGSKA (reference sequence). The V end was cut by 6 bases, the J end by 0 bases, with 17 bases between.

The chain links TRBV29-1 to TRBJ1-3; D not resolved. The V end was cut by 4 bases, the J end by 1 base, with 5 bases between. CDR1 is SQVTM and CDR2 is ANQGSEA in the germline V gene. The CDR3 totals 12 residues. In DNA form, the CDR3 reads TGCAGCGTTGGGCAGTCTGGAAACACCATATATTTT. Translated: CSVGQSGNTIYF. Looking up the rest from reference TRBV29-1 and TRBJ1-3 gives the full variable domain: SAVISQKPSRDICQRGTSLTIQCQVDSQVTMMFWYRQQPGQSLTLIATANQGSEATYESGFVIDKFPISRPNLTFSTLTVSNMSPEDSSIYLCSVGQSGNTIYFGEGSWLTVV.

Ten or more counts support this clonotype. V gene TRBV6-2 or TRBV6-3 combines with J gene TRBJ2-3, with D perhaps TRBD2 (5 bases). This CDR3 contains 16 residues. Trimming stripped 0 bases from V and 4 bases from J, with 14 bases between. Germline CDR1 is MNHEY and CDR2 is SVGEGT. The CDR3 sequence is CASSYSMGASADTQYF. The DNA of the CDR3 is TGTGCCAGCAGTTACTCGATGGGAGCATCGGCAGATACGCAGTATTTT.

This clonotype has a count of ten or more. CDR3 nucleotides: TGTGCCAGCAGCGGGAGCGCGGGCGGTATAACGCAGTATTTT. Amino acids: CASSGSAGGITQYF. The J gene is TRBJ2-3, the V gene TRBV12-3 or TRBV12-4, with D possibly matching TRBD2 (6 bases). There are 14 residues in the CDR3. V lost 6 bases and J lost 9, with 19 bases in between.

Regarding this clonotype: A clone one base away is much larger, so this may be a read error. The gene calls are TRBV6-5 and TRBJ1-5, with unresolved D. CDR1 and CDR2 from the germline V gene are MNHEY and SVGAGI. Trimming took 0 bases from V and 6 from J, leaving 6 bases between them. The CDR3 runs to 13 residues. In nucleotides, the CDR3 is TGTGCCAGCAGTTACTCGGGGAGTCAGCCCCAGCATTTT. Translating gives CASSYSGSQPQHF.

The chain employs TRBV20-1 and TRBJ2-3; D unclear. Germline loops: CDR1 DFQATT, CDR2 SNEGSKA (reference sequence). The CDR3 length is 16 residues. The germline V and J ends were trimmed by 0 bases and 2 bases, with 15 bases remaining between them. The CDR3 here is CSARDPRSRHTDTQYF. The CDR3 DNA follows: TGCAGTGCTAGAGATCCGAGGAGCCGTCACACAGATACGCAGTATTTT.

This clonotype was seen repeatedly, ten times or more. The CDR3 coding sequence is TGCAGTGCTAGAGAATTCCGACAGGGGAAGAGGAATGAGCAGTTCTTC. Its translation: CSAREFRQGKRNEQFF. The chain employs TRBV20-1 and TRBJ2-1; 8 nucleotides agree with TRBD1. In germline, CDR1 is DFQATT, CDR2 SNEGSKA (reference sequence). V shed 0 bases and J 7 bases; nucleotides not matched to a gene: 11. CDR3 length: 16 residues.

This clonotype has a handful of counts. The chain couples TRBV28 to TRBJ1-1, with unresolved D. Germline assignment: CDR1 MDHEN and CDR2 SYDVKM. The germline V and J ends were trimmed by 8 bases and 0 bases, with 13 bases remaining between them. This CDR3 is built from 14 residues. The CDR3 here is CASEVQSMNTEAFF. DNA for the CDR3: TGTGCCAGCGAGGTTCAGTCCATGAACACTGAAGCTTTCTTT. Full variable domain (remainder filled in from reference TRBV28 and TRBJ1-1): DVKVTQSSRYLVKRTGEKVFLECVQDMDHENMFWYRQDPGLGLRLIYFSYDVKMKEKGDIPEGYSVSREKKERFSLILESASTNQTSMYLCASEVQSMNTEAFFGQGTRLTVV.

This clonotype was found a few times. The junction differs from germline at one of its ends, possibly a read error. V and J are TRBV5-1 and TRBJ2-3; the D call may be TRBD1 or TRBD2 (5 bases each). This CDR3 region has 13 residues. In germline, CDR1 is SGHRS, CDR2 YFSETQ. Here the CDR3 reads CASSRDGTYTQYF. The DNA for the CDR3 is TGCGCCAGCAGCCGGGACGGCACATATACGCAGTATTTT. Filled out from reference TRBV5-1 and TRBJ2-3, the complete variable domain reads KAGVTQTPRYLIKTRGQQVTLSCSPISGHRSVSWYQQTPGQGLQFLFEYFSETQRNKGNFPGRFSGRQFSNSRSEMNVSTLELGDSALYLCASSRDGTYTQYFGPGTRLTVL.

This clonotype was seen many times. The V call is TRBV20-1, the J call TRBJ1-1; D not resolved. Germline V gene sequence: CDR1 DFQATT, CDR2 SNEGSKA (reference sequence). V lost 3 bases to trimming and J lost 7 bases, with 15 bases between them. CDR3 length: 13 amino acids. The CDR3 DNA reads as TGCAGTGCTAGTGGTGGCGGTGCCGGTGAAGCTTTCTTT. Its protein product is CSASGGGAGEAFF.

This sequence joins TRBV20-1 and TRBJ2-5; D may match TRBD1 or TRBD2 (5 bases each). Germline CDR1 DFQATT, CDR2 SNEGSKA (reference sequence). The CDR3 totals 14 residues. The V gene lost 6 bases and the J gene lost 1 base, with 15 bases spanning the gap. The CDR3 sequence is CSAIPQGRQETQYF. CDR3 in DNA: TGCAGTGCCATACCCCAGGGACGCCAAGAGACCCAGTACTTC.

This clonotype was seen ten or more times. The chain has TRBV6-5 and TRBJ1-6; D is unclear. CDR1 and CDR2 from the germline V gene are MNHEY and SVGAGI. CDR3 length: 15 amino acids. The V end lost 5 bases, the J end lost 3 bases, and 11 bases lay between the germline ends. In DNA form, the CDR3 reads TGTGCCAGCAGTCCCGAGGTTCGCTATAATTCACCCCTCCACTTT. It specifies CASSPEVRYNSPLHF.